Listed below are T cell receptor beta chains from one sample, sequenced in a study of CD8 T cells in Susac syndrome. TCRdb reprocessed the immunoSEQ multiplex PCR reads with MiXCR, giving one entry per CDR3 protein. The sample lists about 76,000 distinct CDR3 sequences, roughly 92% occurring once. Sequences were obtained from CD8+ T cells from PBMCs. All receptors come from a human donor with Susac syndrome. Both conserved end residues are part of each CDR3. Each record gives: V gene, clone size, CDR3 protein. Expanded clones get a size class; other rows say once, few or many, or leave the size out.

TRBV20-1 | - | CSAPQGNTIYF
TRBV19 | - | CASSIGGDQPQHF
TRBV20-1 | - | CSAPDSVSNEKLFF
TRBV20-1 | - | CSASRGLYDHEQYF
TRBV6-5 | - | CASRLQGGSEAFF
TRBV20-1 | - | CSARDPRDSYNEQFF
TRBV3-1 | - | CASSQGRTGYDGYTF
TRBV5-4 | - | CASSPFGTDNEKLFF
TRBV20-1 | - | CSAFSGRRNEQFF
TRBV28 | - | CASSRRGVPDTQYF
TRBV4-1 | - | CASSRPGTAISYTGELFF
TRBV3-1 | - | CASSQESGVYNEQFF
TRBV2 | - | CASSGPRTGGSYEQYF
TRBV2 | - | CASSDLGGRNSPLHF
TRBV5-6 | - | CASSLTSGYTGELFF
TRBV12-3/TRBV12-4 | - | CASSLGVRGPDGYTF
TRBV19 | - | CASSMRSSGRFREQFF
TRBV6-6 | - | CASSYEAGGVEQFF
TRBV2 | - | CASSGRLKPSGANVLTF
TRBV6-5 | - | CASSYGTGENTEAFF
TRBV28 | - | CASSRGGAYEQYF
TRBV24-1 | - | CATSDLDSEAFF
TRBV18 | once | CASSPLPVGGELFF
TRBV24-1 | - | CATSDWRGGRETQYF
TRBV19 | - | CASSIRGGRRNEQFF
TRBV20-1 | - | CSAREERNTGELFF
TRBV12-3/TRBV12-4 | - | CASSRQGLNQPQHF
TRBV4-3 | - | CASSQRREGYEQYF
TRBV28 | - | CASRIGQGSYEQYF
TRBV6-2/TRBV6-3 | - | CASAPGTATYEQYF
TRBV4-1 | - | CASSHIPWGQGNQETQYF
TRBV6-2/TRBV6-3 | - | CASSYSGGQRLAGELFF
TRBV2 | once | CASSDLWGLNQPQHF
TRBV28 | - | CASSGAGRAETGELFF
TRBV19 | - | CASRTEETQYF
TRBV15 | - | CATITSGGAYNEQFF
TRBV6-6 | - | CASRGPGNTDTQYF
TRBV5-8 | - | CASSLEAGSYNEQFF
TRBV4-1 | - | CASSQEWDLRGNYGYTF
TRBV10-3 | - | CATQNYEQYF
TRBV19 | - | CASSGVLQDEQFF
TRBV3-1 | - | CASRAGTSEDNEQFF
TRBV6-2/TRBV6-3 | - | CASSTGQRMAKNIQYF
TRBV20-1 | - | CSARTYSNQPQHF
TRBV11-2 | once | CASSPPPLWSGGTDTQYF
TRBV29-1 | - | CSVDLGGGGEQFF
TRBV13 | - | CASSLASNYGYTF
TRBV28 | - | CASSPLAGGPDEQFF
TRBV6-1 | - | CASSEASQASYNSPLHF
TRBV9 | few | CASSVAGAGLQETQYF
TRBV24-1 | - | CATSPAGAGNTQYF
TRBV5-4 | - | CASSSWGGSSYNEQFF
TRBV27 | - | CASSVRTSGKSYEQFF
TRBV27 | - | CASSYHFRSPLHF
TRBV5-4 | - | CASSPPGKTTGELFF